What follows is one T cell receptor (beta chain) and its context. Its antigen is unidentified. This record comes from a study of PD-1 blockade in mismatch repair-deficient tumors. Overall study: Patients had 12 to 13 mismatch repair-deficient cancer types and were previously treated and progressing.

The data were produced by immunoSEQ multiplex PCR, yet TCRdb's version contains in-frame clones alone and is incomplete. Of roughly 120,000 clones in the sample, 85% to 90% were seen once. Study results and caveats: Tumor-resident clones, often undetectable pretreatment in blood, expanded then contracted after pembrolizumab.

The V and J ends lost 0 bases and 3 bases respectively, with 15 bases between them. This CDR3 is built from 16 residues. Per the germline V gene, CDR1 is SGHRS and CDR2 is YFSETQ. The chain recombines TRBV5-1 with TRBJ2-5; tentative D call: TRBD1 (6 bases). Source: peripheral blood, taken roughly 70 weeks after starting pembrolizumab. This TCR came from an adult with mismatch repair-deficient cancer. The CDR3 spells CASSLASGRTEETQYF. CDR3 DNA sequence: TGCGCCAGCAGCTTGGCCTCGGGCAGGACAGAAGAGACCCAGTACTTC.